Below, 25 T cell receptor beta chains from the same sample are listed, as sequenced in a study of T cell responses to AZD1222 COVID-19 vaccine. The protocol was immunoSEQ multiplex PCR, while the TCRdb copy is restricted to in-frame clones and leaves out a portion. The sample includes about 170,000 clones, roughly nine tenths of them seen just once. The material sequenced was peripheral blood, taken on day 0 of AZD1222 vaccination. Source of these receptors: an adult in good health.

This clone turned up a few times. The chain has TRBV5-1 and TRBJ2-3, with 8 bases aligning to TRBD1. Germline V gives CDR1 SGHRS, CDR2 YFSETQ. The CDR3 has 16 amino acids. After removal of 2 bases from V and 6 bases from J, the junction contained 11 bases not matched to a gene. CDR3 loop: CASSFRRAGQGDTQYF. The CDR3, as DNA: TGCGCCAGCAGCTTTAGGCGGGCAGGACAGGGTGATACGCAGTATTTT.

The V and J genes are TRBV6-6 and TRBJ2-7, with 8 nucleotides matching TRBD2. The CDR3 length is 15 residues. Looked up from germline, CDR1 is MNHNY and CDR2 is SVGAGI (reference sequence). The junction had 9 bases not matched to a gene; V was cut back by 7 bases and J by 1 base. The CDR3 loop reads CASTLEAGASYEQYF. Written as DNA, the CDR3 is TGTGCCAGCACTTTAGAAGCGGGAGCGTCCTACGAGCAGTACTTC.

The V and J genes are TRBV18 and TRBJ2-2; D possibly corresponds to TRBD1 (6 bases). CDR1 KGHSH and CDR2 LQKENI come from the germline V gene. V lost 2 bases and J lost 2, with 15 bases in between. The CDR3 is made up of 17 amino acids. CDR3 sequence reads: CASSPTRTAANTGELFF. CDR3 nucleotides: TGTGCCAGCTCACCAACTAGGACAGCCGCTAACACCGGGGAGCTGTTTTTT. The entire variable domain, with the rest obtained from reference TRBV18 and TRBJ2-2, is as follows: NAGVMQNPRHLVRRRGQEARLRCSPMKGHSHVYWYRQLPEEGLKFMVYLQKENIIDESGMPKERFSAEFPKEGPSILRIQQVVRGDSAAYFCASSPTRTAANTGELFFGEGSRLTVL.

This clone came up once. The CDR3 region is CASSLLGNRADTQYF. The CDR3 bases are TGTGCCAGCAGCTTGCTAGGGAATCGGGCAGATACGCAGTATTTT. This chain uses TRBV5-5 with TRBJ2-3; D is undetermined. Germline loops: CDR1 SGHKS, CDR2 YYEKEE (reference sequence). Trimming pared 1 base from V and 4 bases from J, leaving 13 bases between. The CDR3 spans 15 residues.

The rearrangement links TRBV7-6 to TRBJ1-2; 9 positions agree with TRBD1. The CDR3 consists of 15 residues. The germline CDR1 and CDR2 sequences are SGHVS and FNYEAQ. V shed 4 bases and J 7 bases; nucleotides not matched to a gene: 10. Here the CDR3 DNA reads TGTGCCAGCAGCTCGAGTCCCGGGACAGGGTTTGGCTACACCTTC. Protein: CASSSSPGTGFGYTF.

The V gene is TRBV6-6, the J gene TRBJ2-1, with TRBD2 matching 13 bases. V lost 5 bases and J lost 6; bases outside the gene matches: 10. The CDR3 consists of 17 residues. Germline CDR1 MNHNY, CDR2 SVGAGI (reference sequence). The CDR3 sequence is CASSPGLAGSRGNEQFF. Here the CDR3 DNA reads TGTGCCAGCAGTCCGGGACTAGCGGGGTCCCGAGGCAATGAGCAGTTCTTC.

The chain joins TRBV6-5 to TRBJ1-1; 8 bases align to TRBD1. The length of the CDR3 is 13 residues. From germline, CDR1 is MNHEY and CDR2 SVGAGI. After removal of 6 bases from V and 8 bases from J, the junction contained 8 bases not matched to a gene. CDR3 loop: CASRRTRTGEAFF. The CDR3 DNA follows: TGTGCCAGCAGACGGACCAGGACAGGGGAAGCTTTCTTT.

The chain links TRBV5-1 to TRBJ1-6; 8 positions match TRBD1. The V gene end was trimmed by 1 base and the J gene end by 10 bases; junction bases not matched to a gene: 7. Germline CDR1 is SGHRS and CDR2 is YFSETQ. The CDR3 is made up of 15 amino acids. The CDR3 DNA reads TGCGCCAGCAGCTTGTCCGGACAGGGCCGGTCACCCCTCCACTTT. The encoded protein is CASSLSGQGRSPLHF.

V and J are TRBV7-3 and TRBJ1-2, with TRBD1 matching over 8 bases. V lost 6 bases, J lost 4 bases, and 4 bases stayed unmatched. The CDR3 contains 13 residues. Germline V gene data show CDR1 as SGHTA and CDR2 as FQGTGA. This chain's CDR3 is CASSRDRTYGYTF. CDR3 bases: TGTGCCAGCAGTCGGGACAGGACCTATGGCTACACCTTC.

V is TRBV3-1 (or the pseudogene TRBV3-2) and J is TRBJ1-2; D is unresolved. The V gene lost 1 base and the J gene lost 2 bases, with 5 bases spanning the gap. The V gene's germline CDR1 is LGHDT and CDR2 YNNKEL (reference sequence). CDR3 length: 13 residues. The CDR3 spells CASSQVRNYGYTF. CDR3 bases: TGTGCCAGCAGCCAAGTCAGGAACTATGGCTACACCTTC.

This rearrangement joins TRBV5-3 to TRBJ1-2, with 8 bases fitting TRBD1. TRBV5-3 falls under the ORF class, with uncertain function. Trimming took 1 base from V and 0 from J; bases not matched to a gene: 5. This CDR3 has 16 residues. The DNA for the CDR3 is TGTGCCAGAAGCTTGACCGGACAGGGCTCTAACTATGGCTACACCTTC. This encodes CARSLTGQGSNYGYTF.

V and J are TRBV2 and TRBJ1-3; D remains ambiguous. V shed 6 bases and J shed 3 bases, with 6 bases lying between them. Germline CDR1 SNHLY, CDR2 FYNNEI. This CDR3 is 12 amino acids long. CDR3: CASRRYGNTIYF. The CDR3 region has the DNA TGTGCCAGCAGGCGGTATGGAAACACCATATATTTT.

J is TRBJ2-6 and V is TRBV19, with TRBD1 identical over 9 bases. V shed 4 bases, J shed 0 bases, and the junction held 4 bases outside the gene matches. The V gene's germline CDR1 is LNHDA and CDR2 SQIVND (reference sequence). There are 17 residues in the CDR3. CDR3 nucleotide sequence: TGTGCCAGTAGTAGCGGGACAGGGTTCTCTGGGGCCAACGTCCTGACTTTC. The encoded protein is CASSSGTGFSGANVLTF.

CDR3 sequence (DNA): TGTGCCAGCAGCGTAGCTGGGAACAATTCACCCCTCCACTTT. Amino acids: CASSVAGNNSPLHF. The chain has TRBV9 and TRBJ1-6; D unclear. The CDR3 has 14 residues. Per the germline V gene, CDR1 is SGDLS and CDR2 is YYNGEE. Trimming pared 0 bases from V and 7 bases from J, leaving 8 bases between.

The rearrangement uses TRBV9 and TRBJ1-5, with 8 bases fitting TRBD1. This CDR3 is 14 amino acids long. Germline V CDR1 and CDR2: SGDLS, YYNGEE. J gave up 5 bases and V 5 bases, and 6 bases lay outside the gene matches. This chain's CDR3 is CASSAGQGYQPQHF. For the CDR3, the DNA is TGTGCCAGCAGTGCTGGACAGGGTTATCAGCCCCAGCATTTT.

The count of this clone is one. The chain carries TRBV27 and TRBJ1-1; D is unresolved. V dropped 3 bases and J dropped 1 base, with 12 bases sitting between them. There are 15 residues in the CDR3. Germline V lookup: CDR1 MNHEY, CDR2 SMNVEV (reference sequence). The CDR3 protein is CASSFDNLANTEAFF. The CDR3 DNA sequence: TGTGCCAGCAGTTTCGACAACCTAGCGAACACTGAAGCTTTCTTT.

This chain joins TRBV11-2 and TRBJ1-3; maybe TRBD1 (6 bases). Germline V CDR1 and CDR2: SGHAT, FQNNGV. V dropped 5 bases and J dropped 2 bases, with 19 bases sitting between them. This CDR3 has 17 residues. CDR3 amino acids: CASSPPRGRNAGNTIYF. The CDR3 coding sequence is TGTGCCAGCAGCCCTCCTCGGGGGCGAAATGCTGGAAACACCATATATTTT.

This clone is a singleton in its sample. This chain connects TRBV6-5 to TRBJ1-1; D remains unclear. The V and J ends lost 0 bases and 4 bases respectively, with 15 bases between them. Germline-derived CDR1 and CDR2 are MNHEY and SVGAGI. CDR3 length: 16 residues. CDR3 amino acids: CASSYSDRATSTEAFF. The CDR3 DNA sequence: TGTGCCAGCAGTTACTCGGACCGGGCCACGAGCACTGAAGCTTTCTTT.

The J gene is TRBJ2-1, the V gene TRBV15; D is possibly TRBD1 (5 bases). The V end was cut by 0 bases, the J end by 9 bases, with 15 bases between. This CDR3 has 15 residues. CDR1 LNHNV and CDR2 YYDKDF come from the germline V gene (reference sequence). The CDR3 is CATSRDGRVAGEQFF. The CDR3 coding sequence is TGTGCCACCAGCAGAGATGGCAGGGTCGCAGGTGAGCAGTTCTTC.

The chain couples TRBV5-1 to TRBJ1-2; D may be TRBD1 (5 bases). CDR3 size: 15 residues. V was pared by 2 bases and J by 1 base, with 12 bases between. Germline CDR1 is SGHRS and CDR2 is YFSETQ. This CDR3 reads CASSLRSGGNYGYTF. The CDR3, as DNA: TGCGCCAGCAGCTTACGATCTGGGGGTAACTATGGCTACACCTTC.

This clone was detected once. The chain carries TRBV9 and TRBJ2-1; 10 bases fit TRBD1. Germline values: CDR1 SGDLS, CDR2 YYNGEE. The CDR3 totals 15 residues. The ends lost 3 bases at V and 10 bases at J; junction bases unmatched: 10. The CDR3 protein is CASSEGGTGVREQFF. The CDR3 nucleotides are TGTGCCAGCAGCGAGGGAGGGACAGGGGTCAGGGAGCAGTTCTTC.

V gene TRBV7-9 combines with J gene TRBJ2-4, with 11 bases fitting TRBD1. The CDR3 contains 14 residues. Germline CDR1 reads SEHNR; CDR2 reads FQNEAQ (reference sequence). The V gene end was trimmed by 1 base and the J gene end by 10 bases; junction bases not matched to a gene: 3. The CDR3 sequence is CASSLDGTGGIQYF. CDR3 coding DNA: TGTGCCAGCAGCTTAGATGGGACAGGGGGAATTCAGTACTTC.

CDR3 nucleotides: TGTGCCAGCAGCCAAGATACGGGGGACGAGCAGTACTTC. Protein: CASSQDTGDEQYF. V and J are TRBV3-1 (or the pseudogene TRBV3-2) and TRBJ2-7; D perhaps matches TRBD2 (6 bases). This CDR3 contains 13 residues. Looked up from germline, CDR1 is LGHDT and CDR2 is YNNKEL (reference sequence). V lost 0 bases, J lost 5 bases, and 8 bases lay in between.

Only one count was recorded for this clone. DNA of the CDR3: TGTGCCAGCAGTTTCCTCGGACTAAAAAGACCGAACACTGAAGCTTTCTTT. Translated: CASSFLGLKRPNTEAFF. The rearrangement uses TRBV28 and TRBJ1-1; D uncertain. Germline lookup yields CDR1 MDHEN and CDR2 SYDVKM. Deletions cut 3 bases from V and 1 base from J, with 18 bases between. This CDR3 has 17 amino acids.

This clone showed up just a few times. V usage is TRBV5-4 and J usage is TRBJ1-3, with D hard to call. Germline values: CDR1 SGHNT, CDR2 YYREEE (reference sequence). The CDR3 has 17 amino acids. Between the trimmed V and J ends, which lost 0 bases and 0 bases, there was a span of 13 bases. CDR3 in amino acids: CASSLGSPTGSGNTIYF. CDR3 in DNA: TGTGCCAGCAGCTTGGGGTCTCCTACTGGCTCTGGAAACACCATATATTTT.